The T cell receptor beta chain under discussion was sequenced for a study of cytomegalovirus exposure and HLA in healthy donors. There are 14 residues in the CDR3. V shed 6 bases and J shed 5 bases, with 17 bases lying between them. CDR1 is MNHNS and CDR2 is SASEGT in the germline V gene. Primers for the PCR totalled 60 Vbeta and 13 Jbeta. Only in-frame clones appear in the TCRdb table, and some are missing; sequencing was by immunoSEQ multiplex PCR. Of over 95,000 clones in the sample, more than 60% were seen once. The chain couples TRBV6-1 to TRBJ2-7; weak D call: TRBD2 (5 bases). Sequenced material: PBMCs. The sequence was collected from a female donor in good health and CMV-seronegative. The CDR3 DNA follows: TGTGCCAGCAGCCCGGGGTACCCTAACGACGAGCAGTACTTC. Its protein product is CASSPGYPNDEQYF.